This T cell receptor (beta chain) was retrieved from a study of T cell responses to AZD1222 COVID-19 vaccine. Of note for this clone: Antigen unknown.

Study outcomes and limitations: After the peak T cell response, and only then, were repertoires sampled. White British donors predominated, females outnumbered males, and clonal diversity was possibly underestimated. The number of AZD1222 recipients seropositive at baseline was only five or six. Nearly half of spike-specific TCRs reportedly target variant regions that are unmutated in the B.1.351 and B.1.1.7 variants.

Some clones are missing from TCRdb's copy, which holds only in-frame ones; the method was immunoSEQ multiplex PCR. The table lists 90,000 to 150,000 clones, approximately 92% of them singletons. Germline CDR1 is DFQATT and CDR2 is SNEGSKA (reference sequence). The CDR3 length is 10 residues. Here the sequenced sample was peripheral blood, taken 28 days after the second AZD1222 dose. The TCR was taken from an adult who received the AZD1222 COVID-19 vaccine. The chain recombines TRBV20-1 with TRBJ1-5; maybe TRBD1 (5 bases). CDR3 in DNA: TGCAATGAGGGGCGGCAGCCCCAGCATTTT. This translates into CNEGRQPQHF.